The 23 T cell receptor beta chains reported below all come from one sample, sequenced in a study of blood T cells in healthy people across ages. PCR was performed a second time for about 7 to 11 cycles using a sample-barcoded 5' primer and a J-beta primer mix. TCRdb passed the 5' RACE reads through MiXCR, listing each CDR3 protein once. The sample shows approximately 730,000 distinct CDR3 sequences, about 55% of them seen only once. The source material was blood. The receptors were gathered from a man older than 75 in good health.

The chain recombines TRBV12-3 or TRBV12-4 with TRBJ1-5; possible D gene TRBD1, 5 bases. With 0 bases removed from V and 0 bases from J, the gap between germline ends came to 12 bases. The CDR3 sequence is 17 residues long. CDR3 coding DNA: TGTGCCAGCAGTTTAGCGCCGGGTAGGGGTAGCAATCAGCCCCAGCATTTT. This translates into CASSLAPGRGSNQPQHF.

This clonotype was observed a few times. This chain links TRBV7-6 with TRBJ2-1, with TRBD2 identical over 11 bases. The junction had 13 bases not matched to a gene; V was cut back by 5 bases and J by 7 bases. This CDR3 comprises 17 residues. Germline V lookup: CDR1 SGHVS, CDR2 FNYEAQ. This CDR3 reads CASSRQGVAGGHNEQFF. In DNA, the CDR3 is TGTGCCAGCAGCCGCCAAGGCGTAGCGGGAGGGCATAATGAGCAGTTCTTC.

In this sample, this clonotype turned up once. V usage is TRBV7-6 and J usage is TRBJ2-1, with a possible D match to TRBD2 (6 bases). CDR3 size: 15 residues. V was shortened by 0 bases and J by 8 bases, with 14 bases between the two germline ends. The germline gives CDR1 SGHVS, CDR2 FNYEAQ. For the CDR3, the DNA is TGTGCCAGCAGCTTAGCACCTCCGGGAGTTCATGAGCAGTTCTTC. Amino acids: CASSLAPPGVHEQFF.

The chain uses TRBV7-6 and TRBJ1-2, with TRBD1 as a possible D gene (6 bases). The CDR3 has 15 residues. CDR1 SGHVS and CDR2 FNYEAQ come from the germline V gene. Trimming pared 0 bases from V and 4 bases from J, leaving 12 bases between. CDR3 residues: CASSLAKGVPYGYTF. The CDR3, as DNA: TGTGCCAGCAGCTTAGCTAAGGGGGTACCCTATGGCTACACCTTC.

This clonotype was recorded a few times. The J gene is TRBJ2-3, the V gene TRBV7-8, with TRBD2 matching 15 bases. Germline-derived CDR1 and CDR2 are SGHVS and FQNEAQ. This CDR3 comprises 17 residues. The J segment lost 14 bases and the V segment lost 3 bases, leaving 15 bases of the junction unmatched. CDR3 amino acids: CASSFGLAGGKHRYAYF. The CDR3 DNA sequence: TGTGCCAGCAGCTTCGGACTAGCGGGAGGGAAGCACAGATACGCGTATTTT.

The chain recombines TRBV7-2 with TRBJ2-5, with TRBD2 matching over 8 bases. CDR3 length: 17 amino acids. CDR1 is SGHTA, CDR2 FQGNSA, per germline. The ends lost 0 bases at V and 7 bases at J; junction bases unmatched: 13. CDR3 protein: CASSLAGTRGGVGTQYF. Here the CDR3 DNA reads TGTGCCAGCAGCTTAGCCGGGACTAGGGGGGGCGTGGGGACCCAGTACTTC.

V is TRBV3-1 and J is TRBJ2-3, with 11 nucleotides matching TRBD2. Germline CDR1 LGHDT, CDR2 YNNKEL (reference sequence). The CDR3 length is 15 residues. V dropped 4 bases and J dropped 4; count of bases not matched to a gene: 4. CDR3 loop: CASSLSGRAADTQYF. The CDR3 DNA reads TGTGCCAGCAGCCTTAGCGGGAGGGCGGCAGATACGCAGTATTTT.

This clonotype has just a few counts. The CDR3 loop reads CASSVGVSSYEQYF. The CDR3, as DNA: TGTGCCAGCAGCGTAGGGGTTTCCTCCTACGAGCAGTACTTC. This chain links TRBV9 with TRBJ2-7, with D unclear. Looked up from germline, CDR1 is SGDLS and CDR2 is YYNGEE. Trimming removed 0 bases at V and 0 bases at J, with 7 bases between. The CDR3 extends over 14 amino acids.

This clonotype was counted a few times. This chain connects TRBV27 to TRBJ2-3, with unresolved D. Trimming shortened V by 6 bases and J by 6 bases, and 16 bases separated the two germline ends. CDR3 length: 14 residues. Germline assignment: CDR1 MNHEY and CDR2 SMNVEV (reference sequence). The CDR3 protein is CASSPDFERDTQYF. In DNA, the CDR3 is TGTGCCAGCAGCCCCGATTTCGAGAGGGATACGCAGTATTTT.

The V and J genes are TRBV6-4 and TRBJ2-7; perhaps D is TRBD1 or TRBD2 (5 bases each). CDR1 MRHNA and CDR2 SNTAGT come from the germline V gene. This CDR3 region has 13 residues. Trimming shortened V by 6 bases and J by 7 bases, and 16 bases separated the two germline ends. CDR3 nucleotide sequence: TGTGCCAGCAGGGGGGATGGGGTCCAGGAGCAGTACTTC. The encoded protein is CASRGDGVQEQYF.

With regard to this clonotype: Mismatch with germline at one junction end may stem from a read error. This sequence joins TRBV9 and TRBJ2-5, with TRBD1 matching over 10 bases. This CDR3 contains 18 residues. CDR1 and CDR2 from the germline V gene are SGDLS and YYNGEE. CDR3 in amino acids: CASSVAPGQGGILEAQYF. The DNA for the CDR3 is TGTGCCAGCAGCGTGGCCCCTGGACAGGGGGGAATTTTAGAGGCCCAGTACTTC. Supplemented by reference TRBV9 and TRBJ2-5, the full variable domain reads DSGVTQTPKHLITATGQRVTLRCSPRSGDLSVYWYQQSLDQGLQFLIQYYNGEERAKGNILERFSAQQFPDLHSELNLSSLELGDSALYFCASSVAPGQGGILEAQYFGPGTRLLVL.

The chain uses TRBV12-3 or TRBV12-4 and TRBJ2-1; TRBD1 aligns across 7 bases. The CDR3 is 15 residues long. J gave up 6 bases and V 2 bases, and 7 bases lay outside the gene matches. For the CDR3, the DNA is TGTGCCAGCAGTTTAAAGGGGGCAAAAGGCAATGAGCAGTTCTTC. This encodes CASSLKGAKGNEQFF.

This clonotype was seen only a few times. J is TRBJ1-5 and V is TRBV12-3 or TRBV12-4, with D perhaps matching TRBD1 (5 bases). CDR3 length: 13 residues. Trimming pared 5 bases from V and 5 bases from J, leaving 10 bases between. The CDR3 protein is CASSLSGDQPQHF. The CDR3 bases are TGTGCCAGCAGTCTCTCGGGGGATCAGCCCCAGCATTTT.

CDR3 in amino acids: CASSLGSLPTGELFF. CDR3 in DNA: TGTGCCAGCAGCTTAGGTTCTCTCCCCACCGGGGAGCTGTTTTTT. This chain links TRBV7-2 with TRBJ2-2; no reliable D call. The V gene lost 1 base and the J gene lost 4 bases, with 10 bases spanning the gap. The length of the CDR3 is 15 residues. CDR1 is SGHTA and CDR2 is FQGNSA in the germline V gene.

This chain connects TRBV4-2 to TRBJ2-3; D is ambiguous. This CDR3 comprises 14 residues. The germline gives CDR1 LGHNA, CDR2 YNFKEQ. The V end lost 4 bases, the J end lost 8 bases, and 16 bases lay between the germline ends. CDR3 DNA: TGTGCCAGCAGCCTCGAGGCGCTCAGATCTACGCAGTATTTT. This codes for CASSLEALRSTQYF.

This clonotype showed up just once. The rearrangement uses TRBV7-9 and TRBJ2-7; D assignment may be TRBD1 or TRBD2 (5 bases each). Trimming shortened V by 4 bases and J by 5 bases, and 15 bases separated the two germline ends. CDR1 is SEHNR, CDR2 FQNEAQ, per germline (reference sequence). The CDR3 is 14 residues long. DNA of the CDR3: TGTGCCAGCAGCTCCACTGGGGGTAACCACGAGCAGTACTTC. Its translation is CASSSTGGNHEQYF.

A few counts support this clonotype. The rearrangement links TRBV11-3 to TRBJ1-1; no clear D gene. Germline V lookup: CDR1 SGHNT, CDR2 YENEEA. V lost 5 bases to trimming and J lost 4 bases, with 8 bases between them. The CDR3 spans 12 residues. The CDR3 protein is CASSGRGTEAFF. CDR3 in DNA: TGTGCCAGCAGCGGACGGGGCACTGAAGCTTTCTTT.

This clonotype came up a few times. The chain is built from TRBV20-1 and TRBJ2-5; maybe TRBD1 (5 bases). CDR3 length equals 16 residues. The V end lost 0 bases, the J end lost 4 bases, and 18 bases lay between the germline ends. Germline CDR1 is DFQATT and CDR2 is SNEGSKA (reference sequence). CDR3 in DNA: TGCAGTGCTAGAGATTTAGGGGCCCCCTTAGGAGAGACCCAGTACTTC. It specifies CSARDLGAPLGETQYF.

This chain joins TRBV12-3 or TRBV12-4 and TRBJ1-5, with D possibly matching TRBD1 (6 bases). This CDR3 contains 15 residues. Trimming stripped 3 bases from V and 3 bases from J, with 12 bases between. CDR3 sequence: CASSFSGDINQPQHF. CDR3 sequence (DNA): TGTGCCAGCAGTTTTAGCGGGGACATCAATCAGCCCCAGCATTTT.

This chain joins TRBV28 and TRBJ2-1, with 7 positions matching TRBD2. The end of the DNA is better explained by TRBJ2-7, so the J call may be wrong. The CDR3 extends over 15 amino acids. Per the germline V gene, CDR1 is MDHEN and CDR2 is SYDVKM. This CDR3 reads CASSLSGLGSYEQYF. CDR3 DNA sequence: TGTGCCAGCAGTTTATCAGGACTAGGGTCCTACGAGCAGTACTTC.

The V and J genes are TRBV29-1 and TRBJ1-2, with TRBD1 matching 9 bases. V dropped 7 bases and J dropped 8; count of bases not matched to a gene: 11. The CDR3 loop spans 13 amino acids. Looked up from germline, CDR1 is SQVTM and CDR2 is ANQGSEA. The CDR3 nucleotides read TGCAGCGCCGACACAGGGGGCATGGGAGGCTACACCTTC. It codes for CSADTGGMGGYTF.

The chain couples TRBV7-9 to TRBJ1-3; D is unresolved. This CDR3 has 13 amino acids. From germline, CDR1 is SEHNR and CDR2 FQNEAQ (reference sequence). V was cut by 0 bases and J by 4 bases, with 4 bases left in between. CDR3 coding DNA: TGTGCCAGCAGCTTAGCGGGAGGAAACACCATATATTTT. Protein sequence: CASSLAGGNTIYF.

This clonotype turned up a few times. The V gene is TRBV3-1, the J gene TRBJ2-5, with D tentatively TRBD1 (5 bases). V was shortened by 4 bases and J by 6 bases, with 15 bases between the two germline ends. CDR1 is LGHDT and CDR2 is YNNKEL in the germline V gene (reference sequence). There are 14 residues in the CDR3. The CDR3 region is CASSPPGIVKTQYF. Written as DNA, the CDR3 is TGTGCCAGCAGCCCCCCAGGGATCGTAAAGACCCAGTACTTC.